This T cell receptor beta chain was observed in a study of spatial heterogeneity in lung cancer. Study conclusions and caveats: Higher tumor mutation counts went along with higher counts of expanded intratumoral alpha and beta TCRs.

This clonotype was found many times. The antigen remains unidentified. TCRdb used MiXCR to reprocess the 5' RACE reads, holding one entry per CDR3 protein. Here the sample spans about 9,600 distinct CDR3 sequences, around 10% being singletons. This CDR3 spans 16 amino acids. Germline V gene sequence: CDR1 LNHDA, CDR2 SQIVND (reference sequence). The V end was cut by 7 bases, the J end by 0 bases, with 17 bases between. Time point meaning: sample taken at primary tumor resection. This clonotype was sampled from a male donor with early-stage non-small cell lung cancer. Sequencing used lung tumor tissue, obtained at surgery. The chain combines TRBV19 with TRBJ2-3; a possible D gene is TRBD1 (5 bases). CDR3 in amino acids: CASNPGRGGSTDTQYF. The DNA of the CDR3 is TGTGCCAGTAACCCTGGAAGGGGCGGCAGCACAGATACGCAGTATTTT.